This is a list of T cell receptor beta chains from one sample in a study of PD-1 blockade in classical Hodgkin lymphoma. Repertoires were generated with immunoSEQ multiplex PCR, while TCRdb's copy carries only in-frame clones and drops some. This sample has around 50,000 clones, with roughly 89% found just once. The sample in question was peripheral blood mononuclear cells (PBMCs), obtained before the fourth cycle of nivolumab. The receptor set was obtained from a human donor with classical Hodgkin lymphoma. CDR3s include the opening cysteine and the closing phenylalanine or tryptophan. Each record gives: clone size, J gene, D gene, V gene, CDR3 DNA, CDR3 protein. The D gene is left open where the match is weak. Some rows mark clone size as missing; the rest say once, few, many or name a class of expanded clone.

NA,TRBJ1-5,NA,TRBV4-1,TGCGCCAGCAGCCAAGATGGTTACAGGCAGGATCAGCCCCAGCATTTT,CASSQDGYRQDQPQHF
NA,TRBJ1-3,NA,TRBV9,TGTGCCAGCAGCGTACAGGGCTCTGGAAACACCATATATTTT,CASSVQGSGNTIYF
once,TRBJ2-1,TRBD2,TRBV6-1,TGTGCCAGCAGCGCGGGACTAGCGGCCTACAATGAGCAGTTCTTC,CASSAGLAAYNEQFF
NA,TRBJ1-1,NA,TRBV2,TGTGCCAGCAGTGAAATGACAGCCAACACTGAAGCTTTCTTT,CASSEMTANTEAFF
NA,TRBJ2-7,TRBD2,TRBV29-1,TGCAGCGTTGGACTAGCGGTCTACGAGCAGTACTTC,CSVGLAVYEQYF
NA,TRBJ1-1,NA,TRBV5-4,TGTGCCAGCAGCTTGGCCGGACAAGGAGACACTGAAGCTTTCTTT,CASSLAGQGDTEAFF
medium-sized,TRBJ2-1,TRBD2,TRBV19,TGTGCCAGTTCCACACCGCTAGCGGGAGGGGATGAGCAGTTCTTC,CASSTPLAGGDEQFF
NA,TRBJ2-5,NA,TRBV6-1,TGTGCCAGCAGTGAAGGTACTAGTGTAGCTGGAGAGACCCAGTACTTC,CASSEGTSVAGETQYF
NA,TRBJ2-7,NA,TRBV11-3,TGTGCCAGCAGCATTAGGGGCGCTTTCTACGAGCAGTACTTC,CASSIRGAFYEQYF
NA,TRBJ2-2,NA,TRBV7-7,TGTGCTAGCACCCCGTCGAGCGGGGAGCTGTTTTTT,CASTPSSGELFF
NA,TRBJ2-3,NA,TRBV5-4,TGTGCCAGCAGCCCCCCGGGTAGGGGATCAGATACGCAGTATTTT,CASSPPGRGSDTQYF
NA,TRBJ1-2,TRBD1,TRBV27,TGTGCCAGCAGTTCCGGGACAGGGTTGGTGGCGGCCTATGGCTACACCTTC,CASSSGTGLVAAYGYTF
NA,TRBJ2-7,TRBD2,TRBV7-9,TGTGCCAGCAGCTCACAATCCAGGCTAGCGGGAGACCAGTCCTACGAGCAGTACTTC,CASSSQSRLAGDQSYEQYF
NA,TRBJ2-3,TRBD2,TRBV30,TGTGCCTGGAGTGTACTGTTAGCGGGAGGGCTCGGCACAGATACGCAGTATTTT,CAWSVLLAGGLGTDTQYF
NA,TRBJ1-5,TRBD1,TRBV5-1,TGCGCCAGCAGCTACGGGACAGGCAATCAGCCCCAGCATTTT,CASSYGTGNQPQHF
NA,TRBJ1-2,NA,TRBV2,TGTGCCAGCATAGACCTTAACTATGGCTACACCTTC,CASIDLNYGYTF
NA,TRBJ1-1,NA,TRBV2,TGTGCCAGCATCCCGAGCAGGGTGAACACTGAAGCTTTCTTT,CASIPSRVNTEAFF
NA,TRBJ2-2,TRBD1,TRBV5-5,TGTGCCAGCAGCTTGAAGGGACAGGGAAATTTTTTAACCGGGGAGCTGTTTTTT,CASSLKGQGNFLTGELFF
NA,TRBJ2-7,TRBD1,TRBV29-1,TGCAGCGTTTTTGCGGGACAGGGGATTCCCTACGAGCAGTACTTC,CSVFAGQGIPYEQYF
NA,TRBJ2-2,TRBD2,TRBV5-6,TGTGCCAGCAGCATGTTAGCGGGATTCACCGGGGAGCTGTTTTTT,CASSMLAGFTGELFF
NA,TRBJ2-7,TRBD1,TRBV6-1,TGTGCCAGCAGTATACGTAGACAGGGGGACTACGAGCAGTACTTC,CASSIRRQGDYEQYF
NA,TRBJ1-1,NA,TRBV25-1,TGTGCCAGCGGCCGGGGAGGGGGCACTGAAGCTTTCTTT,CASGRGGGTEAFF
NA,TRBJ2-7,NA,TRBV28,TGTGCCAGCAGTCCGCCCCACCAGGGACCTACTTACGAGCAGTACTTC,CASSPPHQGPTYEQYF
NA,TRBJ1-2,NA,TRBV5-8,TGTGCCAGCAGCCAAACGCGGGGCTACACCTTC,CASSQTRGYTF
NA,TRBJ2-1,NA,TRBV6-1,TGTGCCAGTAGTATACAGGGTCGCCTCTACAATGAGCAGTTCTTC,CASSIQGRLYNEQFF
once,TRBJ1-1,NA,TRBV27,TGTGCCAGCAAGTTGGGGGTAGACAGGCTGAACACTGAAGCTTTCTTT,CASKLGVDRLNTEAFF
NA,TRBJ2-4,NA,TRBV5-1,TGCGCCAGCAGCTTGGGTGGACTTGGGGACATTCAGTACTTC,CASSLGGLGDIQYF
NA,TRBJ2-7,TRBD2,TRBV18,TGTGCCAGCTCACCACCGTCTAGCGGAGGCGAGCAGTACTTC,CASSPPSSGGEQYF
NA,TRBJ2-5,NA,TRBV7-3,TGTGCCAGCAGCTTAATCGGAGAGACCCAGTACTTC,CASSLIGETQYF
NA,TRBJ1-4,TRBD1,TRBV6-1,TGTGCCAGCAGTGGGGGACAGGCATTTGAAAAACTGTTTTTT,CASSGGQAFEKLFF
NA,TRBJ2-1,TRBD2,TRBV4-1,TGCGCCAGCAGCCAATGGCTAGCGGTTGATGAGCAGTTCTTC,CASSQWLAVDEQFF
NA,TRBJ2-1,TRBD1,TRBV11-3,TGTGCCAGCAGCCTAGGGGGCAGGGGGAGTAATGAGCAGTTCTTC,CASSLGGRGSNEQFF
few,TRBJ2-1,NA,TRBV27,TGTGCCAGCAGTTCGTACGGGATCCGGAATGAGCAGTTCTTC,CASSSYGIRNEQFF
NA,TRBJ2-7,NA,TRBV18,TGTGCCAGCTCACCACCCGAACGGGGGCCCTACGAGCAGTACTTC,CASSPPERGPYEQYF
NA,TRBJ2-2,NA,TRBV9,TGTGCCAGCAGCGTAGGTGGACTAGGGGAGCTGTTTTTT,CASSVGGLGELFF
NA,TRBJ1-5,TRBD1,TRBV4-1,TGCGCCAGCAGCCAAAGACTAGGGGGACAGGATAATCAGCCCCAGCATTTT,CASSQRLGGQDNQPQHF
NA,TRBJ2-5,NA,TRBV12-5,TGTGCTAGTGGTTTGGTGGGTTTCATGACATTACAAGAGACCCAGTACTTC,CASGLVGFMTLQETQYF
NA,TRBJ1-4,TRBD1,TRBV5-8,TGTGCCAGCAGCCGCGGACAGGGGCCCGCTAATGAAAAACTGTTTTTT,CASSRGQGPANEKLFF
NA,TRBJ1-3,NA,TRBV7-6,TGTGCCAGCAGGTTGGGGTCTGGAAACACCATATATTTT,CASRLGSGNTIYF
NA,TRBJ2-2,TRBD2,TRBV28,TGTGCCAGCAGTGTAATGACTAGCGGACTCACCGGGGAGCTGTTTTTT,CASSVMTSGLTGELFF
NA,TRBJ2-5,NA,TRBV9,TGTGCCAGCAGCGTCGGCAGACAAGGGGTGTACCAAGAGACCCAGTACTTC,CASSVGRQGVYQETQYF
NA,TRBJ2-7,NA,TRBV6-5,TGTGCCAGCAGTTACTCGACAGCGGTTTCCTACGAGCAGTACTTC,CASSYSTAVSYEQYF
NA,TRBJ2-7,NA,TRBV4-1,TGCGCCAGCAGCCAAGGGGCTAGCGACTTTTACTACGAGCAGTACTTC,CASSQGASDFYYEQYF
few,TRBJ2-2,NA,TRBV19,TGTGCCAGTAGTATAGGGATGCTAGAGCTGTTTTTT,CASSIGMLELFF
once,TRBJ2-3,TRBD2,TRBV9,TGTGCCAGCAGCCTACAGGGAAGAACTAGCGGAGGGGGAAACACAGATACGCAGTATTTT,CASSLQGRTSGGGNTDTQYF
few,TRBJ1-1,TRBD1,TRBV5-1,TGCGCCAGCAGGAATCGACAGGGCCCCCTTTTGGCTGAAGCTTTCTTT,CASRNRQGPLLAEAFF
NA,TRBJ1-2,TRBD1,TRBV5-1,TGCGCCAGCAGGGACAGGGGTTACCAAGATGGCTACACCTTC,CASRDRGYQDGYTF
NA,TRBJ2-6,NA,TRBV18,TGTGCCAGCTCACGTATAAACTCTGGGGCCAACGTCCTGACTTTC,CASSRINSGANVLTF
NA,TRBJ2-3,TRBD2,TRBV7-8,TGTGCCAGCAGCGAGCCTAGCGGGAGTCCGGATACGCAGTATTTT,CASSEPSGSPDTQYF